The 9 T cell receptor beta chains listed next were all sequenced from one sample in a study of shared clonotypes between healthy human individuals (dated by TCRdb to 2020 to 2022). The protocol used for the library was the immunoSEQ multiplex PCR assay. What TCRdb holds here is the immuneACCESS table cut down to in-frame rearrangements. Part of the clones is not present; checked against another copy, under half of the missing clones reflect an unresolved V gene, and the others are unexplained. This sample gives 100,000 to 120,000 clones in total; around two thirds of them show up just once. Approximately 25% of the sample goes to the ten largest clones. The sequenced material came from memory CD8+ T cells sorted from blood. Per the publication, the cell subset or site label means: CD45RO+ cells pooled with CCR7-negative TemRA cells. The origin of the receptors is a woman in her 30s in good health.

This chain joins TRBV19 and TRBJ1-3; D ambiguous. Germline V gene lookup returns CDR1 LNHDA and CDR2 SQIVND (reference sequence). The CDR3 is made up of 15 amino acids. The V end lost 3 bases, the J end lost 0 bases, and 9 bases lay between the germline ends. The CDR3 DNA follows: TGTGCCAGTAGTATGTGGGAGTTCTCTGGAAACACCATATATTTT. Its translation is CASSMWEFSGNTIYF.

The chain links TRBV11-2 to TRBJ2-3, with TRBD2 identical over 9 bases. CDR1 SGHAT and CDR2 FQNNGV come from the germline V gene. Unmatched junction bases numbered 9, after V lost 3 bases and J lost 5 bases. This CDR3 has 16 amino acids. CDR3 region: CASSFFGGRALDTQYF. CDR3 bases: TGTGCCAGCAGCTTCTTTGGCGGGAGGGCCTTAGATACGCAGTATTTT. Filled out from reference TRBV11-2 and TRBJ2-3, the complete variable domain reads EAGVAQSPRYKIIEKRQSVAFWCNPISGHATLYWYQQILGQGPKLLIQFQNNGVVDDSQLPKDRFSAERLKGVDSTLKIQPAKLEDSAVYLCASSFFGGRALDTQYFGPGTRLTVL.

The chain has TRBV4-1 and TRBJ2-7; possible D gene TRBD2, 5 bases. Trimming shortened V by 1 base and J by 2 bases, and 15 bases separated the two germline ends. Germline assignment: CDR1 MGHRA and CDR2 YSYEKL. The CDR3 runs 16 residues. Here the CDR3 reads CASSQGTRAPAYEQYF. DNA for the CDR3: TGCGCCAGCAGCCAAGGGACTCGGGCCCCTGCCTACGAGCAGTACTTC.

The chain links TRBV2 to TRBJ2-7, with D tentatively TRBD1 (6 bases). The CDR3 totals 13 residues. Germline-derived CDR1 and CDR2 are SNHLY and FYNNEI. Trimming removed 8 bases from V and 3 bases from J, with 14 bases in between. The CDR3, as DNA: TGTGCCAGCGGGGGCCTTCATAGCTACGAGCAGTACTTC. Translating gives CASGGLHSYEQYF.

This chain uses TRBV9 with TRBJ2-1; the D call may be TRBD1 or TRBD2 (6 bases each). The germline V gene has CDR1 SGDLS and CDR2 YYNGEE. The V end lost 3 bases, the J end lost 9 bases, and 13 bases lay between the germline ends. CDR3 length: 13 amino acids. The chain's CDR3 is CASSEGGRSEQFF. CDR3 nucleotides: TGTGCCAGCAGCGAAGGGGGGCGAAGTGAGCAGTTCTTC. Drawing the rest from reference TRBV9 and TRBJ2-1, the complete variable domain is DSGVTQTPKHLITATGQRVTLRCSPRSGDLSVYWYQQSLDQGLQFLIQYYNGEERAKGNILERFSAQQFPDLHSELNLSSLELGDSALYFCASSEGGRSEQFFGPGTRLTVL.

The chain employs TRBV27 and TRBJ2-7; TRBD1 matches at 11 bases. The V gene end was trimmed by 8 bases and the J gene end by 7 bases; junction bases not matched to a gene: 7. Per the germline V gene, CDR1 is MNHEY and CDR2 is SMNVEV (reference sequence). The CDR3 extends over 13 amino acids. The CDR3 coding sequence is TGTGCCAGCTCCGGGACAGGGGGGGAAGAGCAGTACTTC. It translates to CASSGTGGEEQYF.

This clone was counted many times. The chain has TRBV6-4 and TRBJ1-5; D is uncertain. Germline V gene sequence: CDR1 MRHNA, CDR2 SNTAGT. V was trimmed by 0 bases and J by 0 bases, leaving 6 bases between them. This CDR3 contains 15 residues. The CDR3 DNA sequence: TGTGCCAGCAGTGACTCCGACGATAGCAATCAGCCCCAGCATTTT. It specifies CASSDSDDSNQPQHF.

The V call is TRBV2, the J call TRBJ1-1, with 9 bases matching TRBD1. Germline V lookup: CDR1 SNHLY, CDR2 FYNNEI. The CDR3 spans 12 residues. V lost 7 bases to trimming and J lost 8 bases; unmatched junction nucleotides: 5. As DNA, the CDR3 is TGTGCCAGCAAACAGGGGGCAACAGAAGCTTTCTTT. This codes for CASKQGATEAFF.

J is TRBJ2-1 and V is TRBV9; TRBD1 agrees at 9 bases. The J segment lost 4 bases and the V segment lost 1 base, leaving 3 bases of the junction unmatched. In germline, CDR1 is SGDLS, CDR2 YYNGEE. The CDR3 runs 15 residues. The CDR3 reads CASSVSGTGYNEQFF. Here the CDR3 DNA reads TGTGCCAGCAGCGTATCCGGGACAGGGTACAATGAGCAGTTCTTC.